These 19 T cell receptor beta chains share one sample of origin, sequenced in a study of T cells in Graves' hyperthyroidism and ophthalmopathy. TCR beta CDR3 sequences were amplified from RNA transcripts. Initially, a first-round RT-PCR of the TCR CDR3 employed the HTBI primer set. Via MiXCR, TCRdb re-called the multiplex PCR reads, giving one row per CDR3 protein. The sample yields approximately 30,000 distinct CDR3 sequences, around 52% seen once. The sample was blood. Every receptor here comes from a woman aged 40 to 50 with Graves' ophthalmopathy.

The chain combines TRBV29-1 with TRBJ2-7; 9 nucleotides match TRBD2. Trimming at V came to 1 base and at J to 4 bases, leaving 8 bases not matched to a gene. Germline loops: CDR1 SQVTM, CDR2 ANQGSEA. This CDR3 contains 15 residues. The CDR3 sequence is CSVEGYLAGSYEQYF. The DNA of the CDR3 is TGCAGCGTTGAAGGGTATCTAGCGGGATCGTACGAGCAGTACTTC.

There are a few counts of this clonotype. This chain links TRBV28 with TRBJ2-6; the D call may be TRBD1 or TRBD2 (6 bases each). The CDR3 loop spans 18 amino acids. From germline, CDR1 is MDHEN and CDR2 SYDVKM. V was cut by 6 bases and J by 0 bases, with 18 bases left in between. The DNA of the CDR3 is TGTGCCAGCAGCCGCCGGGGGCTTGCTTTCTCTGGGGCCAACGTCCTGACTTTC. Its translation: CASSRRGLAFSGANVLTF.

There are many counts of this clonotype. The V call is TRBV16, the J call TRBJ1-2; unclear D gene. Trimming shortened V by 0 bases and J by 8 bases, and 16 bases separated the two germline ends. Germline V gene sequence: CDR1 KGHSY, CDR2 FQNENV. CDR3 size: 15 residues. This CDR3 reads CASSQSMNLQGGYTF. The CDR3 bases are TGTGCCAGCAGCCAATCTATGAATCTTCAAGGGGGCTACACCTTC.

This clonotype was picked up many times. This chain links TRBV28 with TRBJ1-1; 7 bases fit TRBD1. The CDR3 has 13 residues. The germline V gene has CDR1 MDHEN and CDR2 SYDVKM. Losses at the gene ends were 8 bases for V and 3 bases for J; bases not matched to a gene: 6. The CDR3 loop reads CASSGDSYTEAFF. CDR3 nucleotide sequence: TGTGCCAGCTCTGGGGACAGTTACACTGAAGCTTTCTTT.

This clonotype occurred many times. The V call is TRBV20-1, the J call TRBJ2-2; 8 nucleotides agree with TRBD1. The CDR3 sequence is 15 residues long. The V and J ends lost 6 bases and 6 bases, in that order; junction bases with no gene match: 12. Germline CDR1 DFQATT, CDR2 SNEGSKA (reference sequence). DNA for the CDR3: TGCAGTGCCCAGATCGGACAGGGAAGGCCCGGGGAGCTGTTTTTT. Protein sequence: CSAQIGQGRPGELFF.

The J gene is TRBJ2-3, the V gene TRBV7-3; D tentatively reads TRBD1 or TRBD2 (5 bases each). Germline CDR1 is SGHTA and CDR2 is FQGTGA. The CDR3 spans 14 residues. V was trimmed by 4 bases and J by 3 bases, leaving 11 bases between them. DNA of the CDR3: TGTGCCAGCAGCTGGGACGCGGATACAGATACGCAGTATTTT. Its protein product is CASSWDADTDTQYF.

This clonotype is labeled as medium-sized. The chain couples TRBV24-1 to TRBJ1-2; TRBD1 might be the D (5 bases). Germline lookup yields CDR1 KGHDR and CDR2 SFDVKD. The CDR3 loop spans 15 amino acids. Between the trimmed V and J ends, which lost 3 bases and 8 bases, there was a span of 18 bases. This chain's CDR3 is CATSDGAGAGRGYTF. The CDR3 DNA reads TGTGCCACCAGTGATGGGGCCGGGGCCGGTCGGGGCTACACCTTC.

Worth noting for this clonotype: A read error may account for a junction end that differs from germline. This sequence joins TRBV20-1 and TRBJ2-1, with a possible D match to TRBD2 (6 bases). Germline lookup yields CDR1 DFQATT and CDR2 SNEGSKA (reference sequence). CDR3 length equals 12 residues. CDR3: CTASDGGREQFF. CDR3 nucleotide sequence: TGCACTGCTAGCGACGGGGGAAGGGAGCAGTTCTTC.

This chain connects TRBV9 to TRBJ1-2; D remains ambiguous. V gave up 0 bases and J gave up 10 bases, with 10 bases separating them. The V gene's germline CDR1 is SGDLS and CDR2 YYNGEE. There are 12 residues in the CDR3. The CDR3: CASSVGAGTYTF. The CDR3 nucleotides read TGTGCCAGCAGCGTAGGGGCGGGAACCTACACCTTC. Full variable domain (remainder filled in from reference TRBV9 and TRBJ1-2): DSGVTQTPKHLITATGQRVTLRCSPRSGDLSVYWYQQSLDQGLQFLIQYYNGEERAKGNILERFSAQQFPDLHSELNLSSLELGDSALYFCASSVGAGTYTFGSGTRLTVV.

This clonotype came up many times. J is TRBJ2-3 and V is TRBV20-1; a weak D match, TRBD2 (5 bases). This CDR3 region has 13 residues. Germline CDR1 is DFQATT and CDR2 is SNEGSKA (reference sequence). V was trimmed by 6 bases and J by 1 base, leaving 11 bases between them. CDR3 nucleotides: TGCAGTGCCCCCGTCGGGGGCACAGATACGCAGTATTTT. It translates to CSAPVGGTDTQYF.

The chain couples TRBV26 to TRBJ2-7; the table's D call TRBD2 went unverified against the DNA. TRBV26 is recorded as a pseudogene. This CDR3 is 16 amino acids long. CDR3: CASSALAGGLSYEQYF. The CDR3 coding sequence is TGTGCCAGCAGTGCTCTAGCGGGGGGCCTCTCCTACGAGCAGTACTTC.

There are many counts of this clonotype. The V gene is TRBV7-9, the J gene TRBJ1-5; TRBD1 agrees at 7 bases. Germline CDR1 reads SEHNR; CDR2 reads FQNEAQ (reference sequence). This CDR3 has 15 amino acids. The ends lost 1 base at V and 7 bases at J; junction bases unmatched: 7. The CDR3 is CASSLGEGAWQPQHF. DNA for the CDR3: TGTGCCAGCAGCTTAGGAGAGGGGGCTTGGCAGCCCCAGCATTTT.

This clonotype was picked up many times. The V call is TRBV10-2, the J call TRBJ2-5; 7 bases map to TRBD1. The CDR3 loop spans 13 amino acids. CDR1 WSHSY and CDR2 SAAADI come from the germline V gene. With 9 bases clipped from V and 3 bases from J, the junction kept 7 bases outside the gene matches. The CDR3 sequence is CASRRDSKETQYF. DNA for the CDR3: TGCGCCAGTCGCCGGGACAGTAAAGAGACCCAGTACTTC.

The J gene is TRBJ2-7, the V gene TRBV5-1; TRBD1 agrees at 7 bases. Per germline, CDR1 SGHRS and CDR2 YFSETQ. With 2 bases clipped from V and 3 bases from J, the junction kept 8 bases outside the gene matches. This CDR3 spans 15 amino acids. CDR3 DNA: TGCGCCAGCAGCTTTCTCCAGGGGACAGACTACGAGCAGTACTTC. Translation gives CASSFLQGTDYEQYF. The complete variable domain, with remaining parts taken from reference TRBV5-1 and TRBJ2-7, reads KAGVTQTPRYLIKTRGQQVTLSCSPISGHRSVSWYQQTPGQGLQFLFEYFSETQRNKGNFPGRFSGRQFSNSRSEMNVSTLELGDSALYLCASSFLQGTDYEQYFGPGTRLTVT.

In its sample, this clonotype is medium-sized (0.01 to 0.1%). This chain links TRBV10-1 with TRBJ2-5, with TRBD1 matching 12 bases. The CDR3 length is 16 residues. The ends lost 3 bases at V and 4 bases at J; junction bases unmatched: 6. The germline CDR1 and CDR2 sequences are WNHNN and SYGVQD (reference sequence). The CDR3 sequence: CASSDHGTGGAETQYF. CDR3 DNA sequence: TGCGCCAGCAGTGATCACGGGACAGGGGGCGCAGAGACCCAGTACTTC.

In this sample, this clonotype turned up many times. The chain carries TRBV12-3 or TRBV12-4 and TRBJ1-4; 12 bases line up with TRBD1. V shed 3 bases, J shed 8 bases, and the junction held 4 bases outside the gene matches. The length of the CDR3 is 15 residues. The CDR3 protein is CASSFGGTGGEKLFF. As DNA, the CDR3 is TGTGCCAGCAGTTTTGGCGGGACAGGGGGCGAAAAACTGTTTTTT.

This chain links TRBV24-1 with TRBJ1-2; D is ambiguous. In germline, CDR1 is KGHDR, CDR2 SFDVKD. The V and J ends lost 4 bases and 6 bases respectively, with 20 bases between them. CDR3 length equals 16 residues. CDR3 region: CATSDRGSGWYHGYTF. CDR3 bases: TGTGCCACCAGTGACCGGGGATCCGGGTGGTACCATGGCTACACCTTC.

The V call is TRBV7-2, the J call TRBJ1-1; D is undetermined. Germline-derived CDR1 and CDR2 are SGHTA and FQGNSA. This CDR3 region has 15 residues. V was trimmed by 5 bases and J by 4 bases, leaving 17 bases between them. In nucleotides, the CDR3 is TGTGCCAGCAGCGGAGGACTAGCGGGAGGCACTGAAGCTTTCTTT. This sequence encodes CASSGGLAGGTEAFF.

The CDR3: CSAITVNEQFF. The CDR3 nucleotides are TGCAGTGCTATCACGGTGAATGAGCAGTTCTTC. The gene calls are TRBV20-1 and TRBJ2-1; D call uncertain. Germline V gives CDR1 DFQATT, CDR2 SNEGSKA (reference sequence). This CDR3 is built from 11 residues. V was clipped by 4 bases and J by 7 bases, with 8 bases between them.